Listed below are T cell receptor beta chains from one sample, sequenced in a study of cytomegalovirus exposure and HLA in healthy donors. Assay used: immunoSEQ multiplex PCR; TCRdb lists only in-frame clones, some missing. The sample includes some 150,000 clones, around 70% seen only once; the top ten take roughly 1.7%. The sequencing sample was made of PBMCs. The origin of the receptors is a woman between 25 and 40 years old in good health and CMV-seronegative. Each CDR3 is given with its conserved first and last residue. The order of the fields is V gene, D gene, J gene, clone size, CDR3 DNA, CDR3 protein. A D gene is named only where the DNA matches it firmly. Clone size is not always given. Where it is, it says once, few, many or a class for expanded clones.

v_gene: TRBV11-2; d_gene: TRBD2; j_gene: TRBJ2-1; abundance: .; CDR3nt: TGTGCCAGCAGCTTAGAGGCGGGGGGGCGATCCAATGAGCAGTTCTTC; CDR3aa: CASSLEAGGRSNEQFF
v_gene: TRBV5-6; d_gene: TRBD1; j_gene: TRBJ2-5; abundance: .; CDR3nt: TGCGCCAGCAGCTTGCTGGCAGGGGGCATTGCAGAGACCCAGTACTTC; CDR3aa: CASSLLAGGIAETQYF
v_gene: TRBV5-1; d_gene: TRBD1; j_gene: TRBJ1-1; abundance: few; CDR3nt: TGCGCCAGCAGCTTCCAGGGGGTTGGTGCTGAAGCTTTCTTT; CDR3aa: CASSFQGVGAEAFF
v_gene: TRBV5-5; d_gene: .; j_gene: TRBJ2-7; abundance: .; CDR3nt: TGTGCCAGCAGCTATAATGGGGCGCCGTCCTACGAGCAGTACTTC; CDR3aa: CASSYNGAPSYEQYF
v_gene: TRBV5-1; d_gene: TRBD1; j_gene: TRBJ2-5; abundance: .; CDR3nt: TGCGCCAGCAACTTTAACAGGGGAGAGACCCAGTACTTC; CDR3aa: CASNFNRGETQYF
v_gene: TRBV29-1; d_gene: .; j_gene: TRBJ1-2; abundance: .; CDR3nt: TGCAGCCCCGTTGTTGGAGGAGCTAACTATGGCTACACCTTC; CDR3aa: CSPVVGGANYGYTF
v_gene: TRBV5-8; d_gene: .; j_gene: TRBJ1-6; abundance: .; CDR3nt: TGTGCCAGCACCCCGAGTTATTCGGCGGCCCTCCACTTT; CDR3aa: CASTPSYSAALHF
v_gene: TRBV5-1; d_gene: TRBD1; j_gene: TRBJ2-7; abundance: .; CDR3nt: TGCGCCAGCAGAGTTGGAACCGGACAGGGGTTCAGCGAGCAGTACTTC; CDR3aa: CASRVGTGQGFSEQYF
v_gene: TRBV11-2; d_gene: TRBD2; j_gene: TRBJ2-7; abundance: .; CDR3nt: TGTGCCAGCAGCTTCGGGACTACCTACGAGCAGTACTTC; CDR3aa: CASSFGTTYEQYF
v_gene: TRBV4-1; d_gene: TRBD2; j_gene: TRBJ2-3; abundance: .; CDR3nt: TGCGCCAGCAGCCAAGATCTAGCGGGAGGAAGGGCAGATACGCAGTATTTT; CDR3aa: CASSQDLAGGRADTQYF
v_gene: TRBV6-5; d_gene: .; j_gene: TRBJ1-5; abundance: .; CDR3nt: TGTGCCAGCAGCTCGACAGGCTACAATCAGCCCCAGCATTTT; CDR3aa: CASSSTGYNQPQHF
v_gene: TRBV19; d_gene: TRBD1; j_gene: TRBJ1-3; abundance: .; CDR3nt: TGTGCCAGTACCGACAGGGGGCTTACCTCTGGAAACACCATATATTTT; CDR3aa: CASTDRGLTSGNTIYF
v_gene: TRBV28; d_gene: TRBD1; j_gene: TRBJ2-5; abundance: .; CDR3nt: TGTGCCAGCAGTTCGGACAGGTTTGAGCGGAAGACCCAGTACTTC; CDR3aa: CASSSDRFERKTQYF
v_gene: TRBV10-3; d_gene: .; j_gene: TRBJ1-1; abundance: once; CDR3nt: TGTGCCATCAGGACCGGAGGCTTTGCTGAAGCTTTCTTT; CDR3aa: CAIRTGGFAEAFF
v_gene: TRBV6-5; d_gene: TRBD1; j_gene: TRBJ1-1; abundance: .; CDR3nt: TGTGCCAGCAGTTACTCGGGGACAGCCAACACTGAAGCTTTCTTT; CDR3aa: CASSYSGTANTEAFF
v_gene: TRBV25-1; d_gene: TRBD1; j_gene: TRBJ2-3; abundance: .; CDR3nt: TGTGCCAGCAGTGAACTGCAGGGGGCAGATACGCAGTATTTT; CDR3aa: CASSELQGADTQYF
v_gene: TRBV6-4; d_gene: .; j_gene: TRBJ1-1; abundance: .; CDR3nt: TGTGCCAGCAGTGACTCGGCGGGGGCGCGTGAAGCTTTCTTT; CDR3aa: CASSDSAGAREAFF
v_gene: TRBV7-9; d_gene: TRBD1; j_gene: TRBJ2-5; abundance: few; CDR3nt: TGTGCCAGCAGCCAGGACAGGGTCCAAGAGACCCAGTACTTC; CDR3aa: CASSQDRVQETQYF
v_gene: TRBV18; d_gene: TRBD1; j_gene: TRBJ1-5; abundance: .; CDR3nt: TGTGCCAGCTCACCAGGACAGGGCCAGCCCCAGCATTTT; CDR3aa: CASSPGQGQPQHF
v_gene: TRBV6-5; d_gene: .; j_gene: TRBJ1-5; abundance: .; CDR3nt: TGTGCCAGCAGTTCACAGGGCTTTAGCAATCAGCCCCAGCATTTT; CDR3aa: CASSSQGFSNQPQHF
v_gene: TRBV18; d_gene: TRBD1; j_gene: TRBJ1-3; abundance: .; CDR3nt: TGTGCCAGCTCTCCGGGACAGGGAGTTAGAAACACCATATATTTT; CDR3aa: CASSPGQGVRNTIYF
v_gene: TRBV5-1; d_gene: TRBD2; j_gene: TRBJ2-5; abundance: .; CDR3nt: TGCGCCTTAGCACCCTCCACCGTAGCGGGAACAGAGACCCAGTACTTC; CDR3aa: CALAPSTVAGTETQYF
v_gene: TRBV28; d_gene: TRBD1; j_gene: TRBJ1-4; abundance: .; CDR3nt: TGTGCCAGCAGTGCCCCCGGCCTGGGGACAGGGGGCGACGAAAAACTGTTTTTT; CDR3aa: CASSAPGLGTGGDEKLFF
v_gene: TRBV5-1; d_gene: TRBD2; j_gene: TRBJ2-1; abundance: few; CDR3nt: TGCGCCAGCAGCTTGGATATCGCAGGGGGACTAGCGGGAGCATCCTACAATGAGCAGTTCTTC; CDR3aa: CASSLDIAGGLAGASYNEQFF
v_gene: TRBV5-4; d_gene: .; j_gene: TRBJ2-5; abundance: .; CDR3nt: TGTGCCAGCAGCGCTACGACAGGTGCCCAAGAGACCCAGTACTTC; CDR3aa: CASSATTGAQETQYF
v_gene: TRBV9; d_gene: .; j_gene: TRBJ1-5; abundance: .; CDR3nt: TGTGCCAGCAGCGGGGGGCTGGGCGGAGCCAATCAGCCCCAGCATTTT; CDR3aa: CASSGGLGGANQPQHF
v_gene: TRBV5-4; d_gene: .; j_gene: TRBJ2-3; abundance: .; CDR3nt: TGTGCCAGCAGCGGGGGGTCCTATGTCGTAGATACGCAGTATTTT; CDR3aa: CASSGGSYVVDTQYF
v_gene: TRBV7-3; d_gene: .; j_gene: TRBJ1-1; abundance: .; CDR3nt: TGTGCCAGCAGCTCGCGGGGGAACACTGAAGCTTTCTTT; CDR3aa: CASSSRGNTEAFF
v_gene: TRBV5-4; d_gene: .; j_gene: TRBJ2-7; abundance: .; CDR3nt: TGTGCCAGCAGCTTTGGGGGGAGCTACGAGCAGTACTTC; CDR3aa: CASSFGGSYEQYF
v_gene: TRBV11-3; d_gene: .; j_gene: TRBJ2-3; abundance: .; CDR3nt: TGTGCCAGCAGCTCTCAAAGACAGGGAGGGCAGTATTTT; CDR3aa: CASSSQRQGGQYF
v_gene: TRBV29-1; d_gene: .; j_gene: TRBJ1-2; abundance: few; CDR3nt: TGCAGCGTGAGGAGAGCAAACCAACCCGAATATGGCTACACCTTC; CDR3aa: CSVRRANQPEYGYTF
v_gene: TRBV30; d_gene: .; j_gene: TRBJ1-3; abundance: .; CDR3nt: TGTGCCTGGAGTCTGGGAAACACCATATATTTT; CDR3aa: CAWSLGNTIYF
v_gene: TRBV27; d_gene: .; j_gene: TRBJ2-2; abundance: .; CDR3nt: TGTGCCAGCAGCCGAACAGGGATTTTTAACACCGGGGAGCTGTTTTTT; CDR3aa: CASSRTGIFNTGELFF
v_gene: TRBV28; d_gene: TRBD2; j_gene: TRBJ2-7; abundance: .; CDR3nt: TGTGCCAGCAGTTGGGGCCTTCGCGGGGGCGAGCAGTACTTC; CDR3aa: CASSWGLRGGEQYF
v_gene: TRBV30; d_gene: .; j_gene: TRBJ1-6; abundance: .; CDR3nt: TGTGCCTGGAGGGACAGAGATAATTCACCCCTCCACTTT; CDR3aa: CAWRDRDNSPLHF
v_gene: TRBV30; d_gene: TRBD2; j_gene: TRBJ2-2; abundance: .; CDR3nt: TGTGCCTGGAGGGCTAGCGGGACGACCGGGGAGCTGTTTTTT; CDR3aa: CAWRASGTTGELFF
v_gene: TRBV28; d_gene: .; j_gene: TRBJ1-2; abundance: .; CDR3nt: TGTGCCACCACTAGGGACTATGGCTACACCTTC; CDR3aa: CATTRDYGYTF
v_gene: TRBV11-3; d_gene: TRBD2; j_gene: TRBJ2-1; abundance: .; CDR3nt: TGTGCCAGCAGCCATCCTCCTTTCGGACTAGCCGGCGCTGAGCAGTTCTTC; CDR3aa: CASSHPPFGLAGAEQFF
v_gene: TRBV11-2; d_gene: .; j_gene: TRBJ2-2; abundance: .; CDR3nt: TGTGCCAGCAGCTTACAGGCAGGGGAGGGCACCGGGGAGCTGTTTTTT; CDR3aa: CASSLQAGEGTGELFF
v_gene: TRBV10-1; d_gene: TRBD2; j_gene: TRBJ2-1; abundance: .; CDR3nt: TGCGCCAGCAGCCTGGGACTAGCGGGAGGCTCGATCTACAATGAGCAGTTCTTC; CDR3aa: CASSLGLAGGSIYNEQFF
v_gene: TRBV6-1; d_gene: TRBD2; j_gene: TRBJ2-7; abundance: few; CDR3nt: TGTGCCAGCAGTTCCGGACTAGCGGGAGTACACGAGCAGTACTTC; CDR3aa: CASSSGLAGVHEQYF